This TCR beta chain was documented in a study of spatial heterogeneity in lung cancer. Carried by each TCR cDNA molecule was a unique molecular identifier. TCRdb re-derived calls from the 5' RACE reads in MiXCR, one entry per CDR3 protein. The repertoire holds approximately 1,500 distinct CDR3 sequences, with over 10% as singletons. The CDR3 totals 18 residues. The ends were cut back, 1 base at V and 0 bases at J, with 13 bases in the middle. The germline gives CDR1 SEHNR, CDR2 FQNEAQ (reference sequence). Study-wide points: Tumor mutation count correlated with how many alpha and beta TCRs expanded intratumorally.

Indicated time point: sample taken at primary tumor resection. The donor population consisted of 72 patients with untreated, early-stage non-small cell lung cancer. This clonotype is labeled as medium-sized (0.01 to 0.1%). Its cognate antigen is unknown. The material was lung tumor tissue, obtained at surgery. The chain has TRBV7-9 and TRBJ2-6; D possibly corresponds to TRBD2 (5 bases). The TCR comes from a female donor with early-stage non-small cell lung cancer. The DNA of the CDR3 is TGTGCCAGCAGCTTAGGCAGGACTCCTTACTCTGGGGCCAACGTCCTGACTTTC. Its translation: CASSLGRTPYSGANVLTF.